The 30 T cell receptor beta chains below all came from one sample that was sequenced in a study of cytomegalovirus exposure and HLA in healthy donors. 13 Jbeta primers and 60 Vbeta primers were used for the PCR. Assay used: immunoSEQ multiplex PCR; TCRdb lists only in-frame clones, some missing. The sample has 150,000 to 200,000 clones; around 87% are singletons. Material: PBMCs. The receptors come from a woman aged 18 to 35 in good health and CMV-seronegative.

This clone turned up a few times. The chain recombines TRBV10-3 with TRBJ2-1, with D uncertain. The CDR3 runs to 17 residues. V dropped 3 bases and J dropped 3 bases, with 18 bases sitting between them. Germline V gene lookup returns CDR1 ENHRY and CDR2 SYGVKD. CDR3 amino acids: CAISDPTLVLVYNEQFF. The CDR3 DNA reads TGTGCCATCAGTGACCCGACACTGGTCTTAGTCTACAATGAGCAGTTCTTC.

This clone was picked up a small number of times. CDR3 DNA: TGTGCCGGGTTGACAGGGTCCTACGAGCAGTACTTC. It translates to CAGLTGSYEQYF. The V and J genes are TRBV30 and TRBJ2-7, with TRBD1 matching over 7 bases. The V and J ends lost 8 bases and 1 base, in that order; junction bases with no gene match: 5. Germline V gene lookup returns CDR1 GTSNPN and CDR2 SVGIG (reference sequence). The CDR3 extends over 12 amino acids.

The chain uses TRBV28 and TRBJ2-7, with D perhaps TRBD2 (5 bases). The CDR3 has 13 amino acids. CDR1 MDHEN and CDR2 SYDVKM come from the germline V gene. The CDR3 DNA follows: TGTGCAGTTCGCGGGTGGGCAACCTACGAGCAGTACTTC. Translated: CAVRGWATYEQYF.

The V gene is TRBV29-1, the J gene TRBJ2-7, with 7 bases identical to TRBD2. The CDR3 length is 14 residues. Per germline, CDR1 SQVTM and CDR2 ANQGSEA. J gave up 6 bases and V 1 base, and 9 bases lay outside the gene matches. CDR3 coding DNA: TGCAGCGTTGAAGGGGAGGGTTTGGGGAGCGAGCAGTACTTC. Translation: CSVEGEGLGSEQYF.

The rearrangement joins TRBV4-2 to TRBJ2-3; possibly TRBD2 for D (6 bases). CDR1 and CDR2 from the germline V gene are LGHNA and YNFKEQ. Trimming stripped 6 bases from V and 2 bases from J, with 15 bases between. This CDR3 spans 15 amino acids. The CDR3 spells CASSPTRGVTDTQYF. DNA for the CDR3: TGTGCCAGCAGTCCCACTCGCGGGGTCACAGATACGCAGTATTTT.

This chain uses TRBV10-2 with TRBJ2-5, with D perhaps TRBD2 (6 bases). Trimming left V 3 bases short and J 7 bases short, with 12 bases between. Germline V gene sequence: CDR1 WSHSY, CDR2 SAAADI. The CDR3 spans 13 residues. CDR3 region: CASSEAGWGTQYF. In DNA form, the CDR3 reads TGCGCCAGCAGTGAAGCGGGCTGGGGGACCCAGTACTTC.

This chain joins TRBV9 and TRBJ1-4, with D maybe TRBD1 (5 bases). The V end lost 1 base, the J end lost 1 base, and 14 bases lay between the germline ends. CDR1 is SGDLS and CDR2 is YYNGEE in the germline V gene. The CDR3 totals 17 residues. The CDR3 DNA is TGTGCCAGCAGCGTACCGCTACGGGGGAGAACTAATGAAAAACTGTTTTTT. As protein: CASSVPLRGRTNEKLFF. The full variable domain, completed using reference TRBV9 and TRBJ1-4, is DSGVTQTPKHLITATGQRVTLRCSPRSGDLSVYWYQQSLDQGLQFLIQYYNGEERAKGNILERFSAQQFPDLHSELNLSSLELGDSALYFCASSVPLRGRTNEKLFFGSGTQLSVL.

On this clone: Germline is not matched at one junction end, which may reflect a read error. The chain employs TRBV7-9 and TRBJ1-1; D remains unclear. The CDR3 covers 12 residues. Germline assignment: CDR1 SEHNR and CDR2 FQNEAQ (reference sequence). The CDR3 protein is CSSSFLYAEAFF. CDR3 DNA: TGTTCCAGCAGCTTCCTTTATGCTGAAGCTTTCTTT.

The rearrangement uses TRBV6-4 and TRBJ1-3; a weak D match, TRBD1 (6 bases). Germline CDR1 MRHNA, CDR2 SNTAGT. This CDR3 is built from 13 residues. Trimming removed 6 bases from V and 3 bases from J, with 9 bases in between. The CDR3 loop is CASRATGGNTIYF. Written as DNA, the CDR3 is TGTGCCAGCAGGGCGACAGGTGGAAACACCATATATTTT.

The chain joins TRBV11-2 to TRBJ2-1; 11 bases map to TRBD2. J gave up 4 bases and V 10 bases, and 6 bases lay outside the gene matches. The CDR3 contains 14 residues. From germline, CDR1 is SGHAT and CDR2 FQNNGV. In nucleotides, the CDR3 is TGTGCCACCATCACTAGCGGGAGATACAATGAGCAGTTCTTC. Translation gives CATITSGRYNEQFF.

The chain uses TRBV29-1 and TRBJ2-1; 8 bases are a match to TRBD1. The germline V gene encodes CDR1 SQVTM and CDR2 ANQGSEA. The CDR3 has 14 residues. The V and J ends lost 2 bases and 4 bases, in that order; junction bases with no gene match: 4. The CDR3 bases are TGCAGCGTTGAATCAGGGGGCCGATACAATGAGCAGTTCTTC. Translating it yields CSVESGGRYNEQFF.

This sequence joins TRBV6-5 and TRBJ1-5; perhaps TRBD1 as D (5 bases). Per germline, CDR1 MNHEY and CDR2 SVGAGI. V lost 5 bases and J 7 bases, leaving 9 bases between the germline ends. The CDR3 runs 12 residues. The CDR3 region has the DNA TGTGCCAGCAGTGAAGGGGTACAGCCCCAGCATTTT. It translates to CASSEGVQPQHF.

This clone appeared a few times. V and J are TRBV7-9 and TRBJ1-2; D is undetermined. The V gene's germline CDR1 is SEHNR and CDR2 FQNEAQ (reference sequence). This CDR3 spans 14 amino acids. V was clipped by 0 bases and J by 6 bases, with 11 bases between them. The CDR3 protein is CASSLAFGAHGYTF. The CDR3 DNA follows: TGTGCCAGCAGCTTAGCGTTTGGAGCCCATGGCTACACCTTC.

The chain couples TRBV7-9 to TRBJ1-2; TRBD1 is a possible D gene (5 bases). The CDR3 extends over 15 amino acids. Trimming removed 2 bases at V and 5 bases at J, with 15 bases between. Germline lookup yields CDR1 SEHNR and CDR2 FQNEAQ (reference sequence). CDR3 region: CASSLIRGGEYGYTF. CDR3 nucleotide sequence: TGTGCCAGCAGCTTAATTAGGGGTGGAGAGTATGGCTACACCTTC.

The gene calls are TRBV5-6 and TRBJ2-7, with D possibly being TRBD2 (6 bases). Between the trimmed V and J ends, which lost 0 bases and 4 bases, there was a span of 11 bases. The CDR3 totals 14 residues. CDR1 and CDR2 (germline): SGHDT, YYEEEE. The DNA for the CDR3 is TGTGCCAGCAGCTTGGACGGGAGAGGGTACGAGCAGTACTTC. Protein sequence: CASSLDGRGYEQYF.

The chain has TRBV19 and TRBJ1-5; 7 nucleotides line up with TRBD1. The CDR3 is 15 residues long. Losses at the gene ends were 4 bases for V and 2 bases for J; bases not matched to a gene: 5. Germline lookup yields CDR1 LNHDA and CDR2 SQIVND (reference sequence). CDR3 bases: TGTGCCAGTAGTACGGCAGGGGGTCGCAATCAGCCCCAGCATTTT. This sequence encodes CASSTAGGRNQPQHF.

The gene calls are TRBV6-5 and TRBJ1-4; 10 bases are a match to TRBD1. This CDR3 region has 14 residues. With V trimmed by 5 bases and J by 6 bases, 3 bases remained unmatched. The germline V gene has CDR1 MNHEY and CDR2 SVGAGI. The CDR3 sequence is CASSKDRGYEKLFF. Here the CDR3 DNA reads TGTGCCAGCAGTAAGGACAGGGGGTATGAAAAACTGTTTTTT.

This sequence joins TRBV7-9 and TRBJ1-1; D may be TRBD1 (6 bases). Germline CDR1 and CDR2: SEHNR and FQNEAQ (reference sequence). The CDR3 extends over 15 amino acids. V shed 1 base and J shed 1 base, with 10 bases lying between them. CDR3 amino acids: CASSLGGLGNTEAFF. The CDR3 bases are TGTGCCAGCAGCTTAGGGGGGCTGGGGAACACTGAAGCTTTCTTT.

This chain connects TRBV6-5 to TRBJ2-7; 8 nucleotides agree with TRBD1. With 6 bases clipped from V and 4 bases from J, the junction kept 8 bases outside the gene matches. Germline V gives CDR1 MNHEY, CDR2 SVGAGI. The CDR3 is made up of 14 amino acids. This chain's CDR3 is CASRPLDREYEQYF. The CDR3 nucleotides read TGTGCCAGCAGACCCCTGGACAGGGAGTACGAGCAGTACTTC.

CDR3 sequence reads: CASSSKTGLGNTIYF. The CDR3, as DNA: TGCGCCAGCAGCTCAAAAACAGGGTTGGGGAACACCATATATTTT. The chain is built from TRBV5-1 and TRBJ1-3; possibly TRBD1 for D (6 bases). The CDR3 is 15 residues long. Germline V gives CDR1 SGHRS, CDR2 YFSETQ. With 3 bases removed from V and 7 bases from J, the gap between germline ends came to 17 bases.

This clone was detected once. V is TRBV10-2 and J is TRBJ2-5; 11 bases map to TRBD2. Germline CDR1 reads WSHSY; CDR2 reads SAAADI. The ends lost 6 bases at V and 1 base at J; junction bases unmatched: 7. The CDR3 is 16 amino acids. CDR3 coding DNA: TGCGCCAGCAGGGGGCCAACTAGCGGGGGCCAAGAGACCCAGTACTTC. This sequence encodes CASRGPTSGGQETQYF.

The CDR3 coding sequence is TGTGCCAGCCGGGACAGGGGCACTGAAGCTTTCTTT. Its translation: CASRDRGTEAFF. The V gene is TRBV19, the J gene TRBJ1-1; 10 bases agree with TRBD1. The V and J ends lost 9 bases and 4 bases, in that order; junction bases with no gene match: 2. The V gene's germline CDR1 is LNHDA and CDR2 SQIVND (reference sequence). CDR3 length: 12 amino acids. The whole variable domain, remainder taken from reference TRBV19 and TRBJ1-1, is DGGITQSPKYLFRKEGQNVTLSCEQNLNHDAMYWYRQDPGQGLRLIYYSQIVNDFQKGDIAEGYSVSREKKESFPLTVTSAQKNPTAFYLCASRDRGTEAFFGQGTRLTVV.

The genes are TRBV2 and TRBJ2-7; 8 positions match TRBD1. The V gene end was trimmed by 3 bases and the J gene end by 7 bases; junction bases not matched to a gene: 5. This CDR3 is 13 amino acids long. Germline CDR1 is SNHLY and CDR2 is FYNNEI. CDR3 sequence: CASSDPGGEEQYF. CDR3 nucleotides: TGTGCCAGCAGTGATCCAGGGGGCGAGGAGCAGTACTTC. Full variable domain (outside the CDR3, taken from reference TRBV2 and TRBJ2-7): EPEVTQTPSHQVTQMGQEVILRCVPISNHLYFYWYRQILGQKVEFLVSFYNNEISEKSEIFDDQFSVERPDGSNFTLKIRSTKLEDSAMYFCASSDPGGEEQYFGPGTRLTVT.

This clone has just one count. The chain combines TRBV2 with TRBJ2-7; 7 bases match TRBD1. V lost 7 bases, J lost 3 bases, and 9 bases stayed unmatched. Germline V gene lookup returns CDR1 SNHLY and CDR2 FYNNEI. The CDR3 covers 14 residues. The CDR3 reads CASTLRAGGYEQYF. CDR3 bases: TGTGCCAGCACCCTACGAGCAGGGGGCTACGAGCAGTACTTC.

The CDR3 reads CASSQGVGTLTQPQHF. CDR3 DNA: TGTGCCAGCAGCCAGGGGGTTGGGACTTTGACTCAGCCCCAGCATTTT. The chain recombines TRBV28 with TRBJ1-5, with 7 bases identical to TRBD1. Per the germline V gene, CDR1 is MDHEN and CDR2 is SYDVKM. The junction had 14 bases not matched to a gene; V was cut back by 6 bases and J by 6 bases. CDR3 length equals 16 residues.

The rearrangement links TRBV11-2 to TRBJ1-3, with 8 nucleotides matching TRBD1. With 5 bases clipped from V and 5 bases from J, the junction kept 8 bases outside the gene matches. This CDR3 contains 15 residues. Germline V gives CDR1 SGHAT, CDR2 FQNNGV. The CDR3 protein is CASSEIDRGRNTIYF. The DNA for the CDR3 is TGTGCCAGCAGCGAAATCGACAGGGGAAGAAACACCATATATTTT.

The V call is TRBV6-4, the J call TRBJ2-1, with 10 bases aligning to TRBD1. The V segment lost 4 bases and the J segment 6 bases; nucleotides outside the gene matches: 6. This CDR3 contains 15 residues. The V gene's germline CDR1 is MRHNA and CDR2 SNTAGT. The CDR3 region is CASSAGTGDVNEQFF. Written as DNA, the CDR3 is TGTGCCAGCAGTGCCGGGACAGGGGATGTCAATGAGCAGTTCTTC.

Of note for this clone: This sample also contains other DNA sequences that code for the same CDR3. The chain combines TRBV6-5 with TRBJ1-2; 7 bases map to TRBD1. V was pared by 0 bases and J by 2 bases, with 6 bases of the junction left unmatched. CDR3 length equals 16 residues. Germline CDR1 reads MNHEY; CDR2 reads SVGAGI. CDR3 coding DNA: TGTGCCAGCAGTTACTCGAGAGGGGGCGCCAACTATGGCTACACCTTC. This translates into CASSYSRGGANYGYTF.

The chain employs TRBV5-1 and TRBJ1-5; 9 bases align to TRBD1. Germline V lookup: CDR1 SGHRS, CDR2 YFSETQ. V lost 3 bases to trimming and J lost 4 bases; unmatched junction nucleotides: 5. The CDR3 is 15 residues long. The CDR3 here is CASSSTGGPNQPQHF. As DNA, the CDR3 is TGCGCCAGCAGCTCAACAGGGGGCCCTAATCAGCCCCAGCATTTT.

The chain links TRBV13 to TRBJ1-4; D is perhaps TRBD1 (5 bases). The CDR3 runs to 16 residues. Germline lookup yields CDR1 PRHDT and CDR2 FYEKMQ (reference sequence). Trimming pared 5 bases from V and 3 bases from J, leaving 16 bases between. The CDR3 DNA is TGTGCCAGCAGCCCCGGGGGGGGATTAGCTAATGAAAAACTGTTTTTT. It is translated as CASSPGGGLANEKLFF.